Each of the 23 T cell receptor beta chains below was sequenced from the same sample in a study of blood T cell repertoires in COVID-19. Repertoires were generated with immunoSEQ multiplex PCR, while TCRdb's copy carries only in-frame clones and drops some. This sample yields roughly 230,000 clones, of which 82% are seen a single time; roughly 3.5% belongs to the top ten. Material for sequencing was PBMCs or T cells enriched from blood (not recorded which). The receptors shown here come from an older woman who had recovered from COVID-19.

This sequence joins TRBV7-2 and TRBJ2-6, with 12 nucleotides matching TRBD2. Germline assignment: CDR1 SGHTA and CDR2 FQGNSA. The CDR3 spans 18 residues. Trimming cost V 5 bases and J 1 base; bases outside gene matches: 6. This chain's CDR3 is CASSLPGLAGSGANVLTF. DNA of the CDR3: TGTGCCAGCAGCCTCCCAGGACTAGCGGGGTCTGGGGCCAACGTCCTGACTTTC.

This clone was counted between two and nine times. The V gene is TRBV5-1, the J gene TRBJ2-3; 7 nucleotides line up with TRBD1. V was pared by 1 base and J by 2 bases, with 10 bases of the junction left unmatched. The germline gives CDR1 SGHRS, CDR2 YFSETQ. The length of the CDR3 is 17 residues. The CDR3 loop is CASSLHRGTSNTDTQYF. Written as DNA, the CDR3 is TGCGCCAGCAGCTTGCACAGGGGAACGAGCAACACAGATACGCAGTATTTT. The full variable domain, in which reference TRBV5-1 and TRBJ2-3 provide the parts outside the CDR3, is KAGVTQTPRYLIKTRGQQVTLSCSPISGHRSVSWYQQTPGQGLQFLFEYFSETQRNKGNFPGRFSGRQFSNSRSEMNVSTLELGDSALYLCASSLHRGTSNTDTQYFGPGTRLTVL.

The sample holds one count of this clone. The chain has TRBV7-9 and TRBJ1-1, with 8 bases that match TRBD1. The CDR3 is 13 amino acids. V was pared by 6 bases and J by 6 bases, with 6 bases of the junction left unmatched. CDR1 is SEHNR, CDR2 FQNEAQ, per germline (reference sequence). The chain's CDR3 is CASRPRQGSEAFF. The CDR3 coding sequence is TGTGCCAGCAGACCTAGACAGGGGTCTGAAGCTTTCTTT.

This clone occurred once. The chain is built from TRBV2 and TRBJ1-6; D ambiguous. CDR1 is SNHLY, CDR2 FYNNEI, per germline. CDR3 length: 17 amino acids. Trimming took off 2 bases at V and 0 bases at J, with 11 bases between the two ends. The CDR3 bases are TGTGCCAGCAGTGAACGGGGAATCAGCTCCTATAATTCACCCCTCCACTTT. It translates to CASSERGISSYNSPLHF.

The CDR3 coding sequence is TGTGCCAGCAGCCAAGATGGGGGGAACCAGCCCCAGCATTTT. Protein product: CASSQDGGNQPQHF. J is TRBJ1-5 and V is TRBV3-1 (or the pseudogene TRBV3-2); tentative D call: TRBD1 (5 bases). V was pared by 0 bases and J by 7 bases, with 10 bases between. Germline V gene data show CDR1 as LGHDT and CDR2 as YNNKEL (reference sequence). This CDR3 spans 14 amino acids.

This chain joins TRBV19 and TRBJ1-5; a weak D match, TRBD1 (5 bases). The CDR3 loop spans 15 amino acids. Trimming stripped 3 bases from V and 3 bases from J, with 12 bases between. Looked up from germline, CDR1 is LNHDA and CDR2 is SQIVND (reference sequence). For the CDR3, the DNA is TGTGCCAGTAGTATCTCTACAGGCTCCAATCAGCCCCAGCATTTT. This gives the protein CASSISTGSNQPQHF.

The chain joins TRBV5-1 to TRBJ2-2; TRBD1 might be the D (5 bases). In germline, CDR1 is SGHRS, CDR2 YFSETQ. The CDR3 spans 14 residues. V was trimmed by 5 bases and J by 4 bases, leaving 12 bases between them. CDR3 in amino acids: CASRVPRGTGELFF. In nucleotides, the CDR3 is TGCGCCAGCAGGGTTCCTAGGGGCACCGGGGAGCTGTTTTTT. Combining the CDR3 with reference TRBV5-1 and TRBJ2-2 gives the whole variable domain KAGVTQTPRYLIKTRGQQVTLSCSPISGHRSVSWYQQTPGQGLQFLFEYFSETQRNKGNFPGRFSGRQFSNSRSEMNVSTLELGDSALYLCASRVPRGTGELFFGEGSRLTVL.

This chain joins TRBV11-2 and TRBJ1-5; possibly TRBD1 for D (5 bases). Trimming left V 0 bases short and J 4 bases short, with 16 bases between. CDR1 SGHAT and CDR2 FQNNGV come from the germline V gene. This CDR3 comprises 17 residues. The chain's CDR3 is CASSLDPGHSRNQPQHF. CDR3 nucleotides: TGTGCCAGCAGCTTAGATCCCGGACACTCTAGAAATCAGCCCCAGCATTTT. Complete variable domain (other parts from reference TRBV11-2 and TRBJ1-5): EAGVAQSPRYKIIEKRQSVAFWCNPISGHATLYWYQQILGQGPKLLIQFQNNGVVDDSQLPKDRFSAERLKGVDSTLKIQPAKLEDSAVYLCASSLDPGHSRNQPQHFGDGTRLSIL.

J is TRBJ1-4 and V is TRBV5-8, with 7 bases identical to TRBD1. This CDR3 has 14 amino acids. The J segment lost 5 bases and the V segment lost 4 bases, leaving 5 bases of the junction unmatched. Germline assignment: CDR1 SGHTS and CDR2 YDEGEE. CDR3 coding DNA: TGTGCCAGCAGCCTCGGGACAGAAAATGAAAAACTGTTTTTT. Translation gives CASSLGTENEKLFF.

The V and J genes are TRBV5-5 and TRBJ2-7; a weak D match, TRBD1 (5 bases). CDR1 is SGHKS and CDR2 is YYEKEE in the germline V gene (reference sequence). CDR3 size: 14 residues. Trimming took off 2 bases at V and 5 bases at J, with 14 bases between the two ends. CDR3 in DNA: TGTGCCAGCAGCTTACAGGATAACTCAAACGAGCAGTACTTC. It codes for CASSLQDNSNEQYF.

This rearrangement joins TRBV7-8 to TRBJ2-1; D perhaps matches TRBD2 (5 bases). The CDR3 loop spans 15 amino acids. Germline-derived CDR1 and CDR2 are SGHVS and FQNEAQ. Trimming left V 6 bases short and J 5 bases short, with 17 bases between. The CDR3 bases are TGTGCCAGCAGGCGGATAGCGTTTATAAACAATGAGCAGTTCTTC. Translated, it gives CASRRIAFINNEQFF.

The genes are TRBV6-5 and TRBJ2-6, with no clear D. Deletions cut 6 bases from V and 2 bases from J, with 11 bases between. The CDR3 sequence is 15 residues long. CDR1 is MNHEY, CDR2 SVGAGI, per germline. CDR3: CASSSSEAGANVLTF. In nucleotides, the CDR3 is TGTGCCAGCAGCTCCTCAGAAGCTGGGGCCAACGTCCTGACTTTC.

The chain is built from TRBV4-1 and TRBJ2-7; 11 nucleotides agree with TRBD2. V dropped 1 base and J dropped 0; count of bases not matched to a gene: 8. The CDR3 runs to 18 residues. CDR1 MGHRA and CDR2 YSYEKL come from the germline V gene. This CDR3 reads CASSQGGLAGGSSYEQYF. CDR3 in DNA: TGCGCCAGCAGCCAAGGCGGGCTAGCGGGGGGCAGCTCCTACGAGCAGTACTTC.

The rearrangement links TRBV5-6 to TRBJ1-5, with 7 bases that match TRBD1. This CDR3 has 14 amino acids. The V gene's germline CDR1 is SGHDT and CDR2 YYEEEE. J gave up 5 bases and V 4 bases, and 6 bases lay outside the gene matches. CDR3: CASSTGQGDQPQHF. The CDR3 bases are TGTGCCAGCAGCACTGGTCAGGGGGATCAGCCCCAGCATTTT. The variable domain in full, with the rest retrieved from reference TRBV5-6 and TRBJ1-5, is DAGVTQSPTHLIKTRGQQVTLRCSPKSGHDTVSWYQQALGQGPQFIFQYYEEEERQRGNFPDRFSGHQFPNYSSELNVNALLLGDSALYLCASSTGQGDQPQHFGDGTRLSIL.

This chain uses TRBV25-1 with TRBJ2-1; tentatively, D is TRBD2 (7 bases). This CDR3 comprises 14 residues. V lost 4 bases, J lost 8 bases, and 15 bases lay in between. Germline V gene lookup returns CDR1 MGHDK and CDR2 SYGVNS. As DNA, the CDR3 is TGTGCCAGCAGTGTAACGGGGGGCGTACATGAGCAGTTCTTC. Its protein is CASSVTGGVHEQFF.

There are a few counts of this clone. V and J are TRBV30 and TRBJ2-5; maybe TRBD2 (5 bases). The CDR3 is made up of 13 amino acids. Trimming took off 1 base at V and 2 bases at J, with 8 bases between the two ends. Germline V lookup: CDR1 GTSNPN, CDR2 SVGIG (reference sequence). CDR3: CAWSGTQQETQYF. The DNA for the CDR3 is TGTGCCTGGAGTGGGACTCAGCAAGAGACCCAGTACTTC.

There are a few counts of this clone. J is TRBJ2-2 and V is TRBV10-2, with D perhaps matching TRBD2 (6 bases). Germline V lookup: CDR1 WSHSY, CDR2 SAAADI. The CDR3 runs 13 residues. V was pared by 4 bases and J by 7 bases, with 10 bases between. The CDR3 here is CASSAVGGGELFF. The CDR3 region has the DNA TGCGCCAGCAGTGCGGTGGGGGGCGGGGAGCTGTTTTTT.

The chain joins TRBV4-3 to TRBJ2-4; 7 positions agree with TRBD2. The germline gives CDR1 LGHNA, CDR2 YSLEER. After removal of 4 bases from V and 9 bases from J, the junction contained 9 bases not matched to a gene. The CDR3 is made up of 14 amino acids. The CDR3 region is CASSPLREGSIQYF. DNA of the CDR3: TGCGCCAGCAGCCCCCTCAGGGAGGGGAGCATTCAGTACTTC.

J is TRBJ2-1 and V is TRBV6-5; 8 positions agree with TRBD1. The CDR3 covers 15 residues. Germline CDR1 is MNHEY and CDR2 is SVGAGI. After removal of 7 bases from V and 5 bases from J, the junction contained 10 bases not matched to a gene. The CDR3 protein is CASTSLDRVDNEQFF. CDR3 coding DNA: TGTGCCAGCACGTCACTGGACAGGGTAGACAATGAGCAGTTCTTC.

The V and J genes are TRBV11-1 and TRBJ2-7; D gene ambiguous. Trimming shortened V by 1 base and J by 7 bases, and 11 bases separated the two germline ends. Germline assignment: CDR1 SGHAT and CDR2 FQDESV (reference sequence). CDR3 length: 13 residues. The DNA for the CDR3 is TGTGCCAGCAGCTTAGTTGGCAGGTGGGAGCAGTACTTC. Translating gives CASSLVGRWEQYF.

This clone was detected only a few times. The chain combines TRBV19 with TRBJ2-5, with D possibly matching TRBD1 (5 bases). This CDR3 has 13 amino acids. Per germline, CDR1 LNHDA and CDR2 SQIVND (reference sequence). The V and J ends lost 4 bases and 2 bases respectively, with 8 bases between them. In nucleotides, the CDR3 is TGTGCCAGTAGTAGGCCAGGGCAAGAGACCCAGTACTTC. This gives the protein CASSRPGQETQYF. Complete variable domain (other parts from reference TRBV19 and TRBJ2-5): DGGITQSPKYLFRKEGQNVTLSCEQNLNHDAMYWYRQDPGQGLRLIYYSQIVNDFQKGDIAEGYSVSREKKESFPLTVTSAQKNPTAFYLCASSRPGQETQYFGPGTRLLVL.

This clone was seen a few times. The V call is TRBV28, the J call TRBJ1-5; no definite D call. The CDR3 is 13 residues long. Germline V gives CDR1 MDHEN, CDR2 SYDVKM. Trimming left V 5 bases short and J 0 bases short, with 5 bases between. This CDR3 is CASSLYSNQPQHF. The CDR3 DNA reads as TGTGCCAGCAGTCTTTATAGCAATCAGCCCCAGCATTTT.

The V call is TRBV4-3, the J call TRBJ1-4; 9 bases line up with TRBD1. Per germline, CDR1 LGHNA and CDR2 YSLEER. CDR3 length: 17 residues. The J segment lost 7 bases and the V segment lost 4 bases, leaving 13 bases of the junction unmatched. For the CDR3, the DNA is TGCGCCAGCAGCCCCTACCCCTTACAGGGGGCAGGTGAAAAACTGTTTTTT. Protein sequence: CASSPYPLQGAGEKLFF.